The present T cell receptor beta chain was sequenced within a study of early T cells in non-severe SARS-CoV-2 infection. Study as a whole: Sequencing input comprised bulk RNA from unsorted whole blood; chain pairing was not available. Overall study findings and caveats: The matching step, a VDJdb search, favored anti-spike CD8 responses and missed private and CD4 specificities.

This clonotype appeared a few times. Its antigen is unknown. Unique molecular identifiers were added to individual cDNA molecules. TCRdb reprocessed the 5' RACE reads with MiXCR, giving one entry per CDR3 protein. The sample has tens of thousands of distinct CDR3 sequences, roughly 5.7% seen once. The CDR3 runs 14 residues. Trimming left V 5 bases short and J 2 bases short, with 12 bases between. Looked up from germline, CDR1 is SEHNR and CDR2 is FQNEAQ (reference sequence). The sequenced sample was whole blood, obtained at baseline. The V gene is TRBV7-9, the J gene TRBJ2-5; weak D call: TRBD2 (6 bases). The sequence was obtained from an adult who was a healthcare worker with PCR-confirmed SARS-CoV-2 infection or an uninfected control (not recorded which). The CDR3 sequence is CASSPPAGQETQYF. The CDR3 bases are TGTGCCAGCAGCCCCCCTGCGGGGCAAGAGACCCAGTACTTC.